This entry describes one TCR beta chain. Its antigen remains unidentified. A read error may produce the germline difference seen at one junction end. CDR3 size: 13 residues. CDR1 KGHSH and CDR2 LQKENI come from the germline V gene. The data were taken from a study of shared clonotypes between healthy human individuals. Study outcomes and limitations: Around 5.4% of naive CD4 clonotypes were common to a handful of donors.

Profiled with immunoSEQ multiplex PCR; TCRdb holds only in-frame clones, not every one. Among around 980,000 clones listed, around 78% were seen once. It was into CD45RA+ naive and CD45RA-negative memory subsets that the CD4+ cells were split. Source material: memory CD4+ T cells from PBMCs. The subset denotes: CD45RA-negative fraction. This chain connects TRBV18 to TRBJ1-2, with D possibly matching TRBD1 (5 bases). The receptor comes from a man between 18 and 29 years old in good health. Some clones in this sample may be carry-over from other donors' samples. This CDR3 reads CASSPSREYDYTF. The CDR3, as DNA: TGTGCCAGCTCACCAAGCAGGGAGTATGACTACACCTTC.